This passage covers 27 T cell receptor beta chains from one sample sequenced in a study of blood T cell repertoires in COVID-19. TCRdb's copy holds only in-frame clones and misses some; the assay was immunoSEQ multiplex PCR. The data contain around 93,000 clones, roughly 87% of them singletons. Sequencing input: peripheral blood. These receptors were collected from a man between 18 and 29 years old with COVID-19, enrolled during active disease.

The CDR3: CASSPNPFRTGNTEAFF. The CDR3 nucleotides are TGTGCCAGCAGCCCAAACCCATTCCGGACAGGAAACACTGAAGCTTTCTTT. The rearrangement joins TRBV7-6 to TRBJ1-1, with 7 positions matching TRBD1. The CDR3 sequence is 17 residues long. Per the germline V gene, CDR1 is SGHVS and CDR2 is FNYEAQ. The ends lost 5 bases at V and 2 bases at J; junction bases unmatched: 14.

This clone was picked up one time. The rearrangement joins TRBV7-9 to TRBJ1-1, with a tentative D call TRBD1 (6 bases). The CDR3 sequence is 17 residues long. Trimming pared 4 bases from V and 5 bases from J, leaving 23 bases between. Germline CDR1 SEHNR, CDR2 FQNEAQ (reference sequence). The DNA for the CDR3 is TGTGCCAGCAGCTCCCACGAGATCCGGGGGGCCCGGACTGAAGCTTTCTTT. This codes for CASSSHEIRGARTEAFF.

CDR3 protein: CASSSGTGGSQPQHF. The CDR3 DNA reads as TGTGCCAGCAGCTCTGGGACAGGGGGCAGTCAGCCCCAGCATTTT. The chain joins TRBV9 to TRBJ1-5; the match to TRBD1 covers 12 bases. CDR1 and CDR2 (germline): SGDLS, YYNGEE. V shed 4 bases and J 6 bases; nucleotides not matched to a gene: 5. The CDR3 has 15 residues.

The gene calls are TRBV21-1 and TRBJ1-4; TRBD1, the D gene given by the table, was not confirmed from the DNA. TRBV21-1 is reported as a pseudogene. This CDR3 is built from 18 residues. CDR3 residues: CASSKSRTGAPGGGKLFF. Here the CDR3 DNA reads TGTGCCAGCAGCAAATCCCGGACAGGGGCCCCTGGGGGTGGAAAACTGTTTTTT.

V gene TRBV3-1 (or the pseudogene TRBV3-2) combines with J gene TRBJ1-6; the D is unclear. V lost 0 bases and J 5 bases, leaving 20 bases between the germline ends. The germline V gene has CDR1 LGHDT and CDR2 YNNKEL (reference sequence). The CDR3 length is 19 residues. The CDR3 DNA reads TGTGCCAGCAGCCAAGATCGTTTTGTTTATCGCAGAAATAATTCACCCCTCCACTTT. Translating gives CASSQDRFVYRRNNSPLHF.

This clone has just a few counts. In DNA form, the CDR3 reads TGTGCCAGCAGCTCCATCGGAGGGATGAACTATGGCTACACCTTC. Its protein is CASSSIGGMNYGYTF. The J gene is TRBJ1-2, the V gene TRBV7-8; the D is unclear. CDR3 length equals 15 residues. Between the trimmed V and J ends, which lost 4 bases and 2 bases, there was a span of 14 bases. CDR1 SGHVS and CDR2 FQNEAQ come from the germline V gene.

The rearrangement joins TRBV7-8 to TRBJ2-7; the match to TRBD2 covers 10 bases. The CDR3 consists of 15 residues. V gave up 3 bases and J gave up 4 bases; unmatched junction bases: 6. The germline V gene has CDR1 SGHVS and CDR2 FQNEAQ. CDR3 loop: CASSLALAGEYEQYF. Here the CDR3 DNA reads TGTGCCAGCAGCTTGGCCCTAGCGGGGGAATACGAGCAGTACTTC.

The chain uses TRBV27 and TRBJ2-2; 10 bases line up with TRBD2. Germline V gives CDR1 MNHEY, CDR2 SMNVEV (reference sequence). V was pared by 7 bases and J by 1 base, with 3 bases of the junction left unmatched. The CDR3 is made up of 15 amino acids. CDR3 region: CASTGLAENTGELFF. CDR3 sequence (DNA): TGTGCCAGCACCGGACTAGCGGAGAACACCGGGGAGCTGTTTTTT.

V and J are TRBV9 and TRBJ2-7, with D unresolved. The germline CDR1 and CDR2 sequences are SGDLS and YYNGEE. CDR3 length: 15 residues. Trimming stripped 0 bases from V and 3 bases from J, with 13 bases between. CDR3 DNA sequence: TGTGCCAGCAGCGTAGCATGGTCCCTAGGCTACGAGCAGTACTTC. It is translated as CASSVAWSLGYEQYF.

The J gene is TRBJ2-7, the V gene TRBV9, with 7 nucleotides matching TRBD2. The CDR3 length is 15 residues. With 3 bases clipped from V and 0 bases from J, the junction kept 6 bases outside the gene matches. Germline V gives CDR1 SGDLS, CDR2 YYNGEE. Here the CDR3 reads CASSAKRDYSYEQYF. CDR3 bases: TGTGCCAGCAGCGCGAAACGGGACTACTCCTACGAGCAGTACTTC.

This chain links TRBV5-1 with TRBJ1-2; TRBD1 might be the D (6 bases). Per the germline V gene, CDR1 is SGHRS and CDR2 is YFSETQ. The CDR3 totals 15 residues. V was trimmed by 4 bases and J by 4 bases, leaving 17 bases between them. DNA of the CDR3: TGCGCCAGCAGCCCGGGGGGACACATCCTCTATGGCTACACCTTC. Translation gives CASSPGGHILYGYTF.

This sequence joins TRBV30 and TRBJ1-6; unclear D gene. V was trimmed by 5 bases and J by 8 bases, leaving 13 bases between them. The CDR3 is made up of 13 amino acids. Germline CDR1 is GTSNPN and CDR2 is SVGIG (reference sequence). CDR3 sequence reads: CAWGRGRDSPLHF. CDR3 coding DNA: TGTGCCTGGGGGCGGGGTAGGGATTCACCCCTCCACTTT.

Only a few counts were recorded for this clone. The chain recombines TRBV4-3 with TRBJ2-2; 9 nucleotides align to TRBD1. Germline V gene data show CDR1 as LGHNA and CDR2 as YSLEER. The CDR3 has 18 amino acids. The J segment lost 1 base and the V segment lost 4 bases, leaving 10 bases of the junction unmatched. In DNA form, the CDR3 reads TGCGCCAGCAGCCCTCTGCCCCCGACAGGGGGGAACACCGGGGAGCTGTTTTTT. Protein sequence: CASSPLPPTGGNTGELFF.

The rearrangement uses TRBV28 and TRBJ2-5; TRBD1 aligns across 7 bases. The CDR3 sequence is 13 residues long. The junction had 6 bases not matched to a gene; V was cut back by 7 bases and J by 4 bases. Germline-derived CDR1 and CDR2 are MDHEN and SYDVKM. The CDR3 is CASNFRGLETQYF. DNA of the CDR3: TGTGCCAGCAACTTCAGGGGGTTAGAGACCCAGTACTTC.

This sequence joins TRBV5-4 and TRBJ2-1, with D possibly TRBD1 on 6 matching bases. V lost 3 bases to trimming and J lost 0 bases, with 10 bases between them. The V gene's germline CDR1 is SGHNT and CDR2 YYREEE (reference sequence). The CDR3 loop spans 15 amino acids. For the CDR3, the DNA is TGTGCCAGCAGCTCCCAGGGGAGCTCCTACAATGAGCAGTTCTTC. Translation gives CASSSQGSSYNEQFF. Combining the CDR3 with reference TRBV5-4 and TRBJ2-1 gives the whole variable domain ETGVTQSPTHLIKTRGQQVTLRCSSQSGHNTVSWYQQALGQGPQFIFQYYREEENGRGNFPPRFSGLQFPNYSSELNVNALELDDSALYLCASSSQGSSYNEQFFGPGTRLTVL.

The chain joins TRBV28 to TRBJ1-3; tentatively, D is TRBD1 (5 bases). The CDR3 has 14 residues. The V and J ends lost 4 bases and 2 bases respectively, with 9 bases between them. Germline loops: CDR1 MDHEN, CDR2 SYDVKM. CDR3 sequence reads: CASSWGTPGNTIYF. The CDR3 coding sequence is TGTGCCAGCAGTTGGGGGACTCCTGGAAACACCATATATTTT.

This sequence joins TRBV4-1 and TRBJ2-7; 7 bases are a match to TRBD1. Germline V gene sequence: CDR1 MGHRA, CDR2 YSYEKL. V was clipped by 6 bases and J by 3 bases; unmatched bases: 20. CDR3 size: 18 residues. The DNA for the CDR3 is TGCGCCAGCAGTCCAGCGACAGGGCCGGGCGGGCCCTTCTACGAGCAGTACTTC. Residues: CASSPATGPGGPFYEQYF.

This chain uses TRBV24-1 with TRBJ1-4, with TRBD1 identical over 7 bases. The V gene's germline CDR1 is KGHDR and CDR2 SFDVKD. The trim removed 5 bases at V and 0 bases at J, leaving 5 bases unmatched. CDR3 size: 16 residues. The CDR3 protein is CATSAGGTATNEKLFF. The CDR3 region has the DNA TGTGCCACCAGTGCCGGAGGGACAGCAACTAATGAAAAACTGTTTTTT.

The J gene is TRBJ2-5, the V gene TRBV10-2, with 10 nucleotides matching TRBD2. The V segment lost 2 bases and the J segment 5 bases; nucleotides outside the gene matches: 5. The germline V gene encodes CDR1 WSHSY and CDR2 SAAADI. The CDR3 runs to 15 residues. The CDR3 DNA reads TGCGCCAGCAGTGAGCTAGCGGGAGCAGGGGAGACCCAGTACTTC. It encodes CASSELAGAGETQYF.

This chain uses TRBV5-4 with TRBJ2-1, with a possible D match to TRBD2 (5 bases). The CDR3 is 13 amino acids. Germline V lookup: CDR1 SGHNT, CDR2 YYREEE (reference sequence). V gave up 0 bases and J gave up 7 bases, with 8 bases separating them. As DNA, the CDR3 is TGTGCCAGCAGCTTGGCCACGGGGAATGAGCAGTTCTTC. As protein: CASSLATGNEQFF.

The genes are TRBV4-3 and TRBJ2-7; 10 nucleotides align to TRBD2. The germline V gene has CDR1 LGHNA and CDR2 YSLEER. Trimming removed 1 base from V and 0 bases from J; junction bases left unmatched: 3. The CDR3 totals 16 residues. The CDR3 protein is CASSQVLAGGSYEQYF. CDR3 sequence (DNA): TGCGCCAGCAGCCAAGTCTTAGCGGGAGGCTCCTACGAGCAGTACTTC.

The chain links TRBV7-8 to TRBJ2-1; TRBD1 matches 8 bases. The CDR3 has 15 residues. With 5 bases clipped from V and 0 bases from J, the junction kept 3 bases outside the gene matches. The germline V gene encodes CDR1 SGHVS and CDR2 FQNEAQ. In DNA form, the CDR3 reads TGTGCCAGCAGCCGGACAGGGCGCTCCTACAATGAGCAGTTCTTC. Residues: CASSRTGRSYNEQFF. Full variable domain (outside the CDR3, taken from reference TRBV7-8 and TRBJ2-1): GAGVSQSPRYKVAKRGQDVALRCDPISGHVSLFWYQQALGQGPEFLTYFQNEAQLDKSGLPSDRFFAERPEGSVSTLKIQRTQQEDSAVYLCASSRTGRSYNEQFFGPGTRLTVL.

This chain uses TRBV28 with TRBJ2-3; TRBD2 matches at 9 bases. Germline trimming cut 3 bases from V and 0 bases from J; bases unmatched to any gene: 16. The CDR3 extends over 20 amino acids. Germline V gene data show CDR1 as MDHEN and CDR2 as SYDVKM. The CDR3 DNA is TGTGCCAGCAGTTTTCCCCTGGCTAGCGGGGTAAGCGACAGCACAGATACGCAGTATTTT. Translating gives CASSFPLASGVSDSTDTQYF.

The V and J genes are TRBV9 and TRBJ2-5; 8 bases fit TRBD1. CDR3 length equals 14 residues. Losses at the gene ends were 4 bases for V and 0 bases for J; bases not matched to a gene: 2. CDR1 and CDR2 (germline): SGDLS, YYNGEE. The CDR3 protein is CASSRDRYQETQYF. CDR3 nucleotide sequence: TGTGCCAGCAGCCGGGACAGGTACCAAGAGACCCAGTACTTC. Together with reference TRBV9 and TRBJ2-5, the CDR3 gives the full variable domain: DSGVTQTPKHLITATGQRVTLRCSPRSGDLSVYWYQQSLDQGLQFLIQYYNGEERAKGNILERFSAQQFPDLHSELNLSSLELGDSALYFCASSRDRYQETQYFGPGTRLLVL.

V and J are TRBV13 and TRBJ1-1, with D tentatively TRBD1 (5 bases). Germline V gives CDR1 PRHDT, CDR2 FYEKMQ (reference sequence). Trimming stripped 2 bases from V and 2 bases from J, with 9 bases between. The CDR3 loop spans 14 amino acids. Here the CDR3 reads CASSLQGINTEAFF. DNA for the CDR3: TGTGCCAGCAGCTTACAGGGAATCAACACTGAAGCTTTCTTT.

The rearrangement joins TRBV30 to TRBJ1-6, with D hard to call. The CDR3 has 13 amino acids. CDR1 is GTSNPN, CDR2 SVGIG, per germline (reference sequence). Trimming cost V 5 bases and J 12 bases, with 17 bases left between them. Here the CDR3 reads CAWGAPFALPLHF. CDR3 sequence (DNA): TGTGCCTGGGGAGCGCCCTTTGCGCTACCCCTCCACTTT.

This chain joins TRBV6-2 or TRBV6-3 and TRBJ2-7; TRBD2 agrees at 14 bases. The CDR3 totals 16 residues. The junction had 6 bases not matched to a gene; V was cut back by 6 bases and J by 2 bases. CDR1 and CDR2 (germline): MNHEY, SVGEGT. The CDR3 region has the DNA TGTGCCAGCAGCCCCAGGACTAGCGGGAGGCCCTACGAGCAGTACTTC. This translates into CASSPRTSGRPYEQYF.